The sequence of this T cell receptor beta chain was determined in a study of blood T cell repertoires in COVID-19. Germline V gives CDR1 SNHLY, CDR2 FYNNEI. V lost 6 bases to trimming and J lost 7 bases; unmatched junction nucleotides: 6. CDR3 length: 13 residues. Data came from immunoSEQ multiplex PCR; TCRdb stores just in-frame clones and leaves some out. The table lists some 300,000 clones, more than 70% of them singletons, with 5.5% to 7% in the top ten. The source of this sequence is a woman in her thirties who had recovered from COVID-19. Material for sequencing was peripheral blood. This chain connects TRBV2 to TRBJ1-5; TRBD1 matches at 7 bases. CDR3 in amino acids: CASRDRVDQPQHF. CDR3 in DNA: TGTGCCAGCAGAGACAGGGTTGACCAGCCCCAGCATTTT.